This T cell receptor (beta chain) came from a study of PD-L1 blockade in urothelial cancer. Measured with immunoSEQ multiplex PCR; TCRdb has only the in-frame clones, and not every one. Of tens of thousands of clones in the sample, around nine tenths were seen once. This clonotype was obtained from a man in his fifties or sixties with urothelial cancer. Sequenced material: PBMCs, taken around atezolizumab (anti-PD-L1) treatment.

The CDR3 region has the DNA TGTGCCAGCAGCTTAGTTTCTAGCGGAACAACGCAGTATTTT. It codes for CASSLVSSGTTQYF. The chain couples TRBV7-2 to TRBJ2-3; 7 nucleotides align to TRBD2. Germline lookup yields CDR1 SGHTA and CDR2 FQGNSA. Trimming at V came to 1 base and at J to 9 bases, leaving 7 bases not matched to a gene. The CDR3 totals 14 residues.